Listed below are T cell receptor beta chains from one sample, sequenced in a study of CD8 T cells in Susac syndrome. TCRdb independently ran MiXCR on the immunoSEQ multiplex PCR reads; one entry per CDR3 protein. This table holds roughly 180,000 distinct CDR3 sequences, about 95% found once. Sequenced sample: CD4+ T cells from PBMCs. The receptors shown here come from a human donor in good health. Both conserved end residues are part of each CDR3. D genes are given only for firm matches.

V: TRBV6-5
D: -
J: TRBJ2-6
CDR3: CASTGSGSGANVLTF
DNA: TGTGCCAGCACGGGCTCGGGGTCTGGGGCCAACGTCCTGACTTTC

V: TRBV20-1
D: -
J: TRBJ2-4
CDR3: CSARDDGKAINIQYF
DNA: TGCAGTGCTAGAGATGACGGAAAAGCGATAAACATTCAGTACTTC

V: TRBV20-1
D: -
J: TRBJ2-1
CDR3: CSARGTGEITWEFF
DNA: TGCAGTGCTAGAGGGACCGGAGAGATTACCTGGGAGTTCTTC

V: TRBV20-1
D: TRBD1
J: TRBJ2-7
CDR3: CSAKGQASGFYEQYF
DNA: TGCAGTGCAAAGGGACAGGCCTCTGGCTTCTACGAGCAGTACTTC

V: TRBV18
D: TRBD1
J: TRBJ1-1
CDR3: CASSPGRGRVTEAFF
DNA: TGTGCCAGCTCACCGGGCAGGGGGCGGGTCACTGAAGCTTTCTTT

V: TRBV27
D: -
J: TRBJ2-5
CDR3: CASSRTLGWQETQYF
DNA: TGTGCCAGCAGTCGGACTCTAGGTTGGCAAGAGACCCAGTACTTC

V: TRBV23-1
D: -
J: TRBJ1-2
CDR3: CASSQSGAGRYGYTF
DNA: TGCGCCAGCAGTCAATCAGGGGCCGGGAGGTATGGCTACACCTTC

V: TRBV28
D: -
J: TRBJ2-7
CDR3: CATLTIDGEQYF
DNA: TGTGCCACCCTGACCATTGACGGTGAGCAGTACTTC

V: TRBV7-3
D: -
J: TRBJ2-1
CDR3: CASSPSGGQSPAEQFF
DNA: TGTGCCAGCAGCCCGAGTGGAGGACAAAGCCCGGCCGAGCAGTTCTTC

V: TRBV11-2
D: -
J: TRBJ2-2
CDR3: CASSLVLNTGELFF
DNA: TGTGCCAGCAGCTTAGTACTGAACACCGGGGAGCTGTTTTTT

V: TRBV11-3
D: -
J: TRBJ2-1
CDR3: CASSFGHSYNEQFF
DNA: TGTGCCAGCAGCTTCGGCCATTCCTACAATGAGCAGTTCTTC

V: TRBV13
D: TRBD1
J: TRBJ2-1
CDR3: CASSPLRRGGEEQFF
DNA: TGTGCCAGCAGCCCCCTAAGGCGAGGGGGCGAGGAGCAGTTCTTC

V: TRBV5-1
D: TRBD1
J: TRBJ2-7
CDR3: CASSLEGTVSYEQYF
DNA: TGCGCCAGCAGCTTGGAAGGGACAGTCTCCTACGAGCAGTACTTC

V: TRBV7-9
D: -
J: TRBJ2-5
CDR3: CASSARTTTKETQYF
DNA: TGTGCCAGCAGCGCGCGGACAACTACAAAGGAGACCCAGTACTTC

V: TRBV20-1
D: -
J: TRBJ1-1
CDR3: CSARPGGEAFF
DNA: TGCAGTGCTAGGCCTGGAGGTGAAGCTTTCTTT

V: TRBV29-1
D: -
J: TRBJ2-7
CDR3: CSVEAPQGYEQYF
DNA: TGCAGCGTTGAAGCCCCCCAGGGGTACGAGCAGTACTTC

V: TRBV30
D: -
J: TRBJ2-1
CDR3: CAWTNAREVYNEQFF
DNA: TGTGCCTGGACGAATGCGAGGGAGGTCTACAATGAGCAGTTCTTC

V: TRBV14
D: -
J: TRBJ2-2
CDR3: CASSQSFWPLSGANTGELFF
DNA: TGTGCCAGCAGCCAGTCGTTTTGGCCGCTCTCCGGGGCGAACACCGGGGAGCTGTTTTTT

V: TRBV7-2
D: -
J: TRBJ2-4
CDR3: CASSLVRDKNIQYF
DNA: TGTGCCAGCAGCTTAGTACGGGACAAAAACATTCAGTACTTC

V: TRBV7-3
D: TRBD2
J: TRBJ2-2
CDR3: CASSSPGLAGGELFF
DNA: TGTGCCAGCAGCTCCCCCGGGCTAGCGGGAGGGGAGCTGTTTTTT

V: TRBV3-1
D: -
J: TRBJ2-7
CDR3: CASSQRTAQYF
DNA: TGTGCCAGCAGCCAAAGGACAGCGCAGTACTTC

V: TRBV7-3
D: -
J: TRBJ2-3
CDR3: CASSWDRSTDTQYF
DNA: TGTGCCAGCAGCTGGGACCGCAGCACAGATACGCAGTATTTT

V: TRBV7-2
D: -
J: TRBJ2-6
CDR3: CASSFSNPLAGANVLTF
DNA: TGTGCCAGCAGCTTTAGTAACCCGCTAGCTGGGGCCAACGTCCTGACTTTC

V: TRBV20-1
D: -
J: TRBJ1-2
CDR3: CSASVQEPYGYTF
DNA: TGCAGTGCTAGCGTGCAGGAACCCTATGGCTACACCTTC

V: TRBV29-1
D: -
J: TRBJ2-3
CDR3: CSVVVGTDTQYF
DNA: TGCAGCGTTGTTGTAGGCACGGATACGCAGTATTTT

V: TRBV28
D: -
J: TRBJ2-7
CDR3: CASSWIGEQYF
DNA: TGTGCCAGCAGCTGGATTGGCGAGCAGTACTTC

V: TRBV20-1
D: TRBD2
J: TRBJ2-1
CDR3: CSARVGTSGSNEQFF
DNA: TGCAGTGCTAGAGTTGGGACTAGCGGGTCTAATGAGCAGTTCTTC

V: TRBV20-1
D: -
J: TRBJ2-1
CDR3: CSASTGARYNEQFF
DNA: TGCAGTGCTAGTACCGGGGCCCGCTACAATGAGCAGTTCTTC

V: TRBV7-2
D: TRBD2
J: TRBJ2-1
CDR3: CASSLRAGGPNEQFF
DNA: TGTGCCAGCAGCTTAAGAGCGGGAGGGCCAAATGAGCAGTTCTTC

V: TRBV20-1
D: -
J: TRBJ2-1
CDR3: CSAPASGWINEQFF
DNA: TGCAGTGCCCCGGCCAGCGGGTGGATCAATGAGCAGTTCTTC

V: TRBV27
D: TRBD2
J: TRBJ2-3
CDR3: CASSLPTPGGTDTQYF
DNA: TGTGCCAGCAGTCTTCCCACCCCGGGAGGGACAGATACGCAGTATTTT

V: TRBV5-4
D: -
J: TRBJ2-3
CDR3: CASSLPPTGTDTQYF
DNA: TGTGCCAGCAGCTTGCCCCCGACAGGCACAGATACGCAGTATTTT

V: TRBV7-2
D: -
J: TRBJ2-1
CDR3: CASSLDVIGDQFF
DNA: TGTGCCAGCAGCCTCGATGTGATCGGAGACCAGTTCTTC

V: TRBV29-1
D: TRBD1
J: TRBJ1-2
CDR3: CSAGDRVGYTF
DNA: TGCAGCGCGGGGGACAGGGTAGGCTACACCTTC

V: TRBV5-1
D: TRBD2
J: TRBJ2-1
CDR3: CASIGTSGSDEQFF
DNA: TGCGCCAGCATTGGGACTAGCGGGAGCGATGAGCAGTTCTTC

V: TRBV30
D: TRBD2
J: TRBJ2-2
CDR3: CACLSGASGNANTGELFF
DNA: TGTGCCTGCCTTTCCGGGGCTAGCGGAAATGCGAACACCGGGGAGCTGTTTTTT

V: TRBV30
D: -
J: TRBJ1-2
CDR3: CAWSFNYGYTF
DNA: TGTGCCTGGAGTTTCAATTATGGCTACACCTTC

V: TRBV6-6
D: -
J: TRBJ1-4
CDR3: CASSYGFLANEKLFF
DNA: TGTGCCAGCAGTTATGGCTTCCTCGCTAATGAAAAACTGTTTTTT

V: TRBV20-1
D: -
J: TRBJ2-3
CDR3: CSASYGTPFRSTDTQYF
DNA: TGCAGTGCTAGCTATGGGACACCTTTTCGGAGCACAGATACGCAGTATTTT

V: TRBV7-7
D: -
J: TRBJ2-3
CDR3: CASSLNTLADTQYF
DNA: TGTGCCAGCAGCTTAAACACATTGGCAGATACGCAGTATTTT